This T cell receptor (beta chain) was captured in a study of beta chain features in type 1 diabetes. Study outcomes and limitations: Sampled from patients, naive, central memory and Treg TCRB repertoires appeared more similar than those sampled from healthy donors. VDJ junctions sequenced from type 1 diabetes patients showed fewer insertions and more deletions.

Investigators reverse transcribed all isolated RNA, so they sequenced expressed TCRB transcripts. Assay: immunoSEQ multiplex PCR; the TCRdb copy retains only in-frame clones and omits some. This table holds 9,400 or so clones, roughly 74% found once. The germline CDR1 and CDR2 sequences are SGHNT and YYREEE (reference sequence). The CDR3 has 16 amino acids. The V segment lost 4 bases and the J segment 0 bases; nucleotides outside the gene matches: 6. Concerning this clone itself: Its antigen is unknown.

This chain uses TRBV5-4 with TRBJ1-5, with 8 bases identical to TRBD1. This TCR derives from a woman in her late teens or twenties in good health. Sequenced sample: Tregs from blood. The CDR3 protein is CASSQAGQGSNQPQHF. The CDR3 DNA reads TGTGCCAGCAGCCAAGCAGGACAGGGTAGCAATCAGCCCCAGCATTTT.